Given below is one TCR beta chain in context. These data originate in a study of blood T cell repertoires in COVID-19. The V gene's germline CDR1 is MNHEY and CDR2 SVGAGI. The CDR3 is made up of 15 amino acids. The junction had 8 bases not matched to a gene; V was cut back by 5 bases and J by 2 bases. The assay was immunoSEQ multiplex PCR, and TCRdb's table has in-frame clones only and misses some. The table has fewer than 350,000 clones, 88% seen once. V is TRBV6-5 and J is TRBJ2-7, with 8 positions matching TRBD2. The sequence came from a woman aged 25 to 39 who had been exposed to COVID-19. Specimen: PBMCs or T cells enriched from blood (not recorded which). The CDR3 region is CASSTGSGAAYEQYF. Here the CDR3 DNA reads TGTGCCAGCAGTACGGGTAGCGGGGCGGCCTACGAGCAGTACTTC.